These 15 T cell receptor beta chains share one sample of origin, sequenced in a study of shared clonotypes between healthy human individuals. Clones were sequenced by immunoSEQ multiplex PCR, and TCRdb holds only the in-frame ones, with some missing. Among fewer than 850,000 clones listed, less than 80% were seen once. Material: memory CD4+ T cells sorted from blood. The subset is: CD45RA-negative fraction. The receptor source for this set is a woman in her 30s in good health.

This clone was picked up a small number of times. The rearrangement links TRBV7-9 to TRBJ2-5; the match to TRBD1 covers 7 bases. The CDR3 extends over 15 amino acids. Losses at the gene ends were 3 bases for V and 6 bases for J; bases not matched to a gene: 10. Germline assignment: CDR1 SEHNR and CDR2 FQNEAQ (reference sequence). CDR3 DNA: TGTGCCAGCAGCTTGGGACAGTGGGGTCGGAAGACCCAGTACTTC. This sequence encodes CASSLGQWGRKTQYF. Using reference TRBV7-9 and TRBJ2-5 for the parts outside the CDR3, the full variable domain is DTGVSQNPRHKITKRGQNVTFRCDPISEHNRLYWYRQTLGQGPEFLTYFQNEAQLEKSRLLSDRFSAERPKGSFSTLEIQRTEQGDSAMYLCASSLGQWGRKTQYFGPGTRLLVL.

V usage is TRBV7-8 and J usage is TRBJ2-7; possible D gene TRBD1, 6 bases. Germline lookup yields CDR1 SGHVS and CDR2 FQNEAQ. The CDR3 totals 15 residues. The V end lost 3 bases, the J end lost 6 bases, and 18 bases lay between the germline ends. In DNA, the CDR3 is TGTGCCAGCAGCTTCGCGCCAGGGGTGTCTCGCGAGCAGTACTTC. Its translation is CASSFAPGVSREQYF.

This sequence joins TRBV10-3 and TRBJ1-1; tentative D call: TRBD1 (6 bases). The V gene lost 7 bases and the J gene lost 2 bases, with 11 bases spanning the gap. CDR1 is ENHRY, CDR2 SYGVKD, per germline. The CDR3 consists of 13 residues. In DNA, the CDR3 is TGTGCCATCACTGGACAGATCAACACTGAAGCTTTCTTT. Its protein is CAITGQINTEAFF.

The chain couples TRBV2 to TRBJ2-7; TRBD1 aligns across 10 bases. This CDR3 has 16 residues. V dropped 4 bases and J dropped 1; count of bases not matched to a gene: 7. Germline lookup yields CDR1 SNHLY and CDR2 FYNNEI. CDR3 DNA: TGTGCCAGCAGTGGACGTGGGACAGGGGTATCCTACGAGCAGTACTTC. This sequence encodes CASSGRGTGVSYEQYF.

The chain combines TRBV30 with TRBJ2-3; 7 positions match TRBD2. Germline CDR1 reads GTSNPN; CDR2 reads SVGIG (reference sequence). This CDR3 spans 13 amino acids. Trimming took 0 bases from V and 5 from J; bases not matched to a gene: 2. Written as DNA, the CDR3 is TGTGCCTGGAGTGTAGTAGCGGGAGATACGCAGTATTTT. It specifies CAWSVVAGDTQYF.

The CDR3 region is CASNREVGEQYF. DNA of the CDR3: TGTGCCAGTAACAGGGAGGTGGGCGAGCAGTACTTC. V and J are TRBV28 and TRBJ2-7; perhaps D is TRBD1 or TRBD2 (6 bases each). From germline, CDR1 is MDHEN and CDR2 SYDVKM. The CDR3 totals 12 residues. V lost 9 bases to trimming and J lost 6 bases, with 15 bases between them.

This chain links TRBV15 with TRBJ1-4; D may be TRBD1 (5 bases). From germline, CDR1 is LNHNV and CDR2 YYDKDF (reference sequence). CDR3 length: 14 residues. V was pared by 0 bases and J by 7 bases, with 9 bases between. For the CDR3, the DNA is TGTGCCACCAGCAGAGATCGGGGGACTGAAAAACTGTTTTTT. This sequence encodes CATSRDRGTEKLFF. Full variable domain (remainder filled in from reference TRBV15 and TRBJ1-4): DAMVIQNPRYQVTQFGKPVTLSCSQTLNHNVMYWYQQKSSQAPKLLFHYYDKDFNNEADTPDNFQSRRPNTSFCFLDIRSPGLGDTAMYLCATSRDRGTEKLFFGSGTQLSVL.

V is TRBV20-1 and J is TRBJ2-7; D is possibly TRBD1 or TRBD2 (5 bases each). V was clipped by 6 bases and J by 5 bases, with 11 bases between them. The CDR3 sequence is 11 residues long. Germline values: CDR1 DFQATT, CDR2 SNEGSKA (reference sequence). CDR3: CSARLGDEQYF. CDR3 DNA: TGCAGTGCGAGACTGGGGGACGAGCAGTACTTC.

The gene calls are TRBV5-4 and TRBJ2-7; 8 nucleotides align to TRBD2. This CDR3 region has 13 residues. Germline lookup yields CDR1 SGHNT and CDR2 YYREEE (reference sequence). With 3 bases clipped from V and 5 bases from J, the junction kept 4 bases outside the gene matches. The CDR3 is CASSWGLVNEQYF. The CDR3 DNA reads TGTGCCAGCAGCTGGGGACTAGTGAACGAGCAGTACTTC.

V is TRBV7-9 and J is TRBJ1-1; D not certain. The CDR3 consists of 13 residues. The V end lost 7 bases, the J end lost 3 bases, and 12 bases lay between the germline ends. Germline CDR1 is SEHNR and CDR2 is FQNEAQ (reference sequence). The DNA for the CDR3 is TGTGCCAGCACCACCGGAGGGTACACTGAAGCTTTCTTT. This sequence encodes CASTTGGYTEAFF.

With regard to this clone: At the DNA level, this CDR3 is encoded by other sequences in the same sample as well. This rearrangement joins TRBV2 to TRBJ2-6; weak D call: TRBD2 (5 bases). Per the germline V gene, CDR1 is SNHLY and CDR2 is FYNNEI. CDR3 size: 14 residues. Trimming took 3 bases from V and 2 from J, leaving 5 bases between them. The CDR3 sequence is CASSERAGANVLTF. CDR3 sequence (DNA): TGTGCCAGCAGTGAGAGGGCTGGGGCCAACGTCCTGACTTTC.

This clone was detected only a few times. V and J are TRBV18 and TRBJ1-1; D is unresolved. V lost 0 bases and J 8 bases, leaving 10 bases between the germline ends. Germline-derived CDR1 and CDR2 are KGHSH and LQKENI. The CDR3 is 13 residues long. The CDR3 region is CASSPPASGEAFF. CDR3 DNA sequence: TGTGCCAGCTCACCACCGGCGAGTGGGGAAGCTTTCTTT.

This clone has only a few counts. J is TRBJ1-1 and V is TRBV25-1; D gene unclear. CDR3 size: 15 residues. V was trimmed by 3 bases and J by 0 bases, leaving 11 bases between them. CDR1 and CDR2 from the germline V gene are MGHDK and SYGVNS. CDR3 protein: CASSDLSEMNTEAFF. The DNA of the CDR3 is TGTGCCAGCAGTGACCTATCTGAGATGAACACTGAAGCTTTCTTT. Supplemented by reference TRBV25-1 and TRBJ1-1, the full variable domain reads EADIYQTPRYLVIGTGKKITLECSQTMGHDKMYWYQQDPGMELHLIHYSYGVNSTEKGDLSSESTVSRIRTEHFPLTLESARPSHTSQYLCASSDLSEMNTEAFFGQGTRLTVV.

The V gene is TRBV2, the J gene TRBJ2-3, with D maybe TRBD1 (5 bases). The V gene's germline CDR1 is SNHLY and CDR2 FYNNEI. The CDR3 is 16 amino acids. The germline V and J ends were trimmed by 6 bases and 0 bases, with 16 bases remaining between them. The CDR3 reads CASRRQGGTSTDTQYF. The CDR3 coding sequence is TGTGCCAGCAGGCGGCAGGGCGGCACTAGCACAGATACGCAGTATTTT.

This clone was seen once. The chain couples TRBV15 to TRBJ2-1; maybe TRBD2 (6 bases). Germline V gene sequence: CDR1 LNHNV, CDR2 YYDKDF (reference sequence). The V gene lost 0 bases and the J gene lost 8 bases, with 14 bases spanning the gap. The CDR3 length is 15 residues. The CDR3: CATSRDSRGSDEQFF. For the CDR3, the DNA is TGTGCCACCAGCAGAGATTCCCGGGGGTCGGATGAGCAGTTCTTC.